The 8 T cell receptor beta chains given below trace back to one sample, sequenced in a study of blood T cell repertoires in COVID-19 (dated by TCRdb to the early 2020s). The library relied on the immunoSEQ multiplex PCR assay. Not all clones reach the TCRdb copy of this immuneACCESS table, which keeps in-frame sequences only. Checked studies attribute under half of the gap to unresolved V genes and leave the rest unexplained. The sample profile shows hundreds of thousands of clones; approximately 83% of them were found once. Around 2.2% of the sample is held by the ten biggest clonotypes. Sample: PBMCs or T cells enriched from blood (not recorded which). Source of these receptors: a man aged 25 to 40 who had recovered from COVID-19.

The rearrangement links TRBV3-1 (or the pseudogene TRBV3-2) to TRBJ1-4; tentatively, D is TRBD1 (5 bases). This CDR3 region has 14 residues. The ends were cut back, 3 bases at V and 10 bases at J, with 15 bases in the middle. CDR1 is LGHDT and CDR2 is YNNKEL in the germline V gene (reference sequence). CDR3 nucleotide sequence: TGTGCCAGCAGCCAGAATGTAGGGGAAGGAAAACTGTTTTTT. Translated, it gives CASSQNVGEGKLFF.

V is TRBV19 and J is TRBJ1-6; D gene uncertain. This CDR3 contains 14 residues. V was pared by 1 base and J by 8 bases, with 9 bases between. Germline V gene data show CDR1 as LNHDA and CDR2 as SQIVND (reference sequence). In nucleotides, the CDR3 is TGTGCCAGTAGTATAGGAGGGTACGATTCACCCCTCCACTTT. Protein: CASSIGGYDSPLHF. Supplemented by reference TRBV19 and TRBJ1-6, the full variable domain reads DGGITQSPKYLFRKEGQNVTLSCEQNLNHDAMYWYRQDPGQGLRLIYYSQIVNDFQKGDIAEGYSVSREKKESFPLTVTSAQKNPTAFYLCASSIGGYDSPLHFGNGTRLTVT.

The CDR3 DNA is TGTGCCAGTAGTACCACCGGGACAGGGTATGCTGAGCAGTTCTTC. This gives the protein CASSTTGTGYAEQFF. The chain recombines TRBV19 with TRBJ2-1; TRBD1 matches at 9 bases. V shed 4 bases and J 9 bases; nucleotides not matched to a gene: 10. Germline V gene lookup returns CDR1 LNHDA and CDR2 SQIVND (reference sequence). CDR3 length equals 15 residues.

V gene TRBV7-6 combines with J gene TRBJ1-5; D uncertain. V lost 1 base, J lost 2 bases, and 9 bases lay in between. This CDR3 is built from 15 residues. The V gene's germline CDR1 is SGHVS and CDR2 FNYEAQ. CDR3 loop: CASSLGPEGNQPQHF. DNA of the CDR3: TGTGCCAGCAGCTTAGGGCCAGAGGGCAATCAGCCCCAGCATTTT.

This clone was seen a few times. DNA for the CDR3: TGCGCCAGCAGCTTGGGGCCGGGGGAAAACACTGAAGCTTTCTTT. This encodes CASSLGPGENTEAFF. The chain has TRBV5-1 and TRBJ1-1; possibly TRBD1 for D (5 bases). Germline V gene sequence: CDR1 SGHRS, CDR2 YFSETQ. This CDR3 comprises 15 residues. V shed 0 bases and J shed 2 bases, with 11 bases lying between them.

The gene calls are TRBV27 and TRBJ2-7, with D possibly TRBD2 on 6 matching bases. Germline CDR1 MNHEY, CDR2 SMNVEV (reference sequence). The CDR3 consists of 15 residues. Trimming pared 0 bases from V and 3 bases from J, leaving 12 bases between. This CDR3 is CASSLSGTENYEQYF. The CDR3 bases are TGTGCCAGCAGTTTATCGGGGACTGAGAACTACGAGCAGTACTTC.

This sequence joins TRBV7-2 and TRBJ1-2; D is undetermined. Germline CDR1 is SGHTA and CDR2 is FQGNSA. V was cut by 1 base and J by 4 bases, with 10 bases left in between. The CDR3 extends over 14 amino acids. CDR3 residues: CASSLGGVSYGYTF. CDR3 nucleotides: TGTGCCAGCAGCTTAGGGGGAGTTTCCTATGGCTACACCTTC.

This clone came up a few times. The V gene is TRBV7-8, the J gene TRBJ1-2; 9 nucleotides match TRBD1. Unmatched junction bases numbered 9, after V lost 1 base and J lost 3 bases. There are 17 residues in the CDR3. Germline assignment: CDR1 SGHVS and CDR2 FQNEAQ. CDR3 amino acids: CASSLGGTGQGYYGYTF. DNA for the CDR3: TGTGCCAGCAGCTTAGGGGGGACAGGGCAAGGGTACTATGGCTACACCTTC.